Sequencing of this T cell receptor beta chain was carried out in a study of monozygotic twins with inflammatory bowel disease. Points from the study as a whole: Other individuals had fewer clonotypes in common with IBD patients than with healthy twins, especially with disease activity. Compared with healthy co-twins, IBD patients showed reduced TCRbeta repertoire diversity by inverse Simpson. A lone strong IBD-associated signal or clonotype found no support.

As to this clonotype: Its specificity is not known.

TCRdb re-called the 5' RACE reads, yielding one record per CDR3 amino acid sequence without DNA. This sample's clone table lists 150,000 or so distinct CDR3 sequences. CDR1 is LGHNA and CDR2 is YSLEER in the germline V gene. The length of the CDR3 is 12 residues. The clonotype originates from a human donor with ulcerative colitis or Crohn's disease, or a healthy co-twin of an affected twin (not recorded which). The sample was blood. The rearrangement joins TRBV4-3 to TRBJ2-1; TCRdb's D call, TRBD2, is unchecked because there is no DNA. The CDR3 spells CASSQSGTKQFF.